The clone carrying this T cell receptor beta chain was seen a few times. Its antigen is unidentified. Other DNA sequences of this sample code for an identical CDR3. Per the germline V gene, CDR1 is LGHNA and CDR2 is YSLEER. V shed 0 bases and J 4 bases; nucleotides not matched to a gene: 2. The CDR3 is 16 residues long. PCR employed 60 Vbeta and 13 Jbeta primers. TCRdb keeps only in-frame clones here, not all; method: immunoSEQ multiplex PCR. Among about 130,000 clones listed, around 81% were seen once. These data belong to a study of cytomegalovirus exposure and HLA in healthy donors. Study-wide points: Within the data, a cluster of highly shared sequence variants was likely a sequencing artifact. Reported performance of the classifier showed diagnosis of cytomegalovirus status with high specificity and sensitivity.

The receptor was isolated from a man aged 18 to 29 in good health and CMV-seronegative. Sample: PBMCs. The rearrangement links TRBV4-3 to TRBJ2-1; 11 nucleotides line up with TRBD2. Here the CDR3 reads CASSQESSGGYNEQFF. In DNA form, the CDR3 reads TGCGCCAGCAGCCAAGAATCTAGCGGGGGGTACAATGAGCAGTTCTTC.